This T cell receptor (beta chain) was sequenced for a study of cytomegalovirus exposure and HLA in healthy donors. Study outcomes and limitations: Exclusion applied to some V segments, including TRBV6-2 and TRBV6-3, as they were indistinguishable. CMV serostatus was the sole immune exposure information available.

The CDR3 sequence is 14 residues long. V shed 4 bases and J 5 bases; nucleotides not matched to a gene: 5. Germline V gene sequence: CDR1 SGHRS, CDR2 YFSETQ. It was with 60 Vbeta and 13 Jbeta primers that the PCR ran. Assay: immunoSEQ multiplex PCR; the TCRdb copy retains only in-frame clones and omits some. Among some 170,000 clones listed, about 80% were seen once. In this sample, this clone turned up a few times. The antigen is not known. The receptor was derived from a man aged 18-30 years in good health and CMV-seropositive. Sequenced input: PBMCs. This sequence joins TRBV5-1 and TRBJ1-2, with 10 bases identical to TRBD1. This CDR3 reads CASSPEGQGYGYTF. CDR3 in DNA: TGCGCCAGCAGCCCGGAGGGACAGGGGTATGGCTACACCTTC.